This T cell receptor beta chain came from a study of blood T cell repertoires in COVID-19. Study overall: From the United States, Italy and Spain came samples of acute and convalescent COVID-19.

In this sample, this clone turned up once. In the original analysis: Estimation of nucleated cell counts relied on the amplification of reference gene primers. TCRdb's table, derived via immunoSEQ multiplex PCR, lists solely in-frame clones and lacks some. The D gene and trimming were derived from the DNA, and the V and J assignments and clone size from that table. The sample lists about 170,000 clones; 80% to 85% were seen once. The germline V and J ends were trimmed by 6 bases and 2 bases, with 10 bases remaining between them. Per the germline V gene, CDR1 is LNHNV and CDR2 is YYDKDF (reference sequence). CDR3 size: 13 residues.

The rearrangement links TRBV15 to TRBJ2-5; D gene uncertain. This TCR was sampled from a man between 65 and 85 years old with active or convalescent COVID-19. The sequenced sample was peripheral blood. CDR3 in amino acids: CATSRYGQETQYF. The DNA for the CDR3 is TGTGCCACCAGTAGGTACGGGCAAGAGACCCAGTACTTC.